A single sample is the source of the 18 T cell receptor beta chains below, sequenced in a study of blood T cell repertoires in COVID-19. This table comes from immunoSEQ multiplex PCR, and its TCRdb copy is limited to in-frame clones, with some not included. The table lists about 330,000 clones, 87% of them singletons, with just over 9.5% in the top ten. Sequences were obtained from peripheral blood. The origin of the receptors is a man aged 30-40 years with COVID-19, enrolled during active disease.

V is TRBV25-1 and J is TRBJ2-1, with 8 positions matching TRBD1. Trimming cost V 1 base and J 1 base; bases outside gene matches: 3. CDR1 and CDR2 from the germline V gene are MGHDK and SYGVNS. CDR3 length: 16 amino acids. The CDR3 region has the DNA TGTGCCAGCAGTGAATTTCGGACAGGGTCCTACAATGAGCAGTTCTTC. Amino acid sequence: CASSEFRTGSYNEQFF.

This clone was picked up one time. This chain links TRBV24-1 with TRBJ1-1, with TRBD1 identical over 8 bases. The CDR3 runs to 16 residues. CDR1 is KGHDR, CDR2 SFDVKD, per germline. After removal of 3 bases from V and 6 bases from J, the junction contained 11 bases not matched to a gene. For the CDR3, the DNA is TGTGCCACCAGTGATGGAACGACAGGGGTGGAGGCTGAAGCTTTCTTT. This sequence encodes CATSDGTTGVEAEAFF.

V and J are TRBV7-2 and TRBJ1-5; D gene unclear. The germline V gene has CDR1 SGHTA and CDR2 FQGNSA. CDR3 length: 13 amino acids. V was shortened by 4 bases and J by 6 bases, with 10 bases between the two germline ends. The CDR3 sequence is CASSSEGIQPQHF. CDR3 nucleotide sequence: TGTGCCAGCAGCTCCGAGGGAATTCAGCCCCAGCATTTT.

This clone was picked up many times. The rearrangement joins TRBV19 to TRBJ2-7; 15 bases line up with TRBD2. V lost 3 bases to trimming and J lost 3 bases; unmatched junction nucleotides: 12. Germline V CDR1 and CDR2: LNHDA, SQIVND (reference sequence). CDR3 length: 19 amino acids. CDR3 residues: CASSIGPGLAGGGHYEQYF. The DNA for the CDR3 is TGTGCCAGTAGTATTGGGCCGGGACTAGCGGGAGGAGGGCACTACGAGCAGTACTTC.

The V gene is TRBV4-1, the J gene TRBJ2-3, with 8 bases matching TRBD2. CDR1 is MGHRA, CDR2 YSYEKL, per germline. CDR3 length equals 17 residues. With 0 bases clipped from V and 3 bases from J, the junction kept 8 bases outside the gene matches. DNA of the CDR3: TGCGCCAGCAGCCAAGATCACGCGGGAGGAGAAACAGATACGCAGTATTTT. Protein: CASSQDHAGGETDTQYF.

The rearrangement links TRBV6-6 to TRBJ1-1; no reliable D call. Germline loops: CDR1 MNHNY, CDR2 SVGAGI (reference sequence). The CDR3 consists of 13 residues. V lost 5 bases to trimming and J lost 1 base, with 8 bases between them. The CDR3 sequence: CASSPRGNTEAFF. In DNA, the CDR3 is TGTGCCAGCAGTCCCCGGGGGAACACTGAAGCTTTCTTT.

The chain's CDR3 is CATSRDRGEGETQYF. The CDR3 region has the DNA TGTGCCACCAGCAGAGATAGGGGGGAGGGGGAGACCCAGTACTTC. This rearrangement joins TRBV15 to TRBJ2-5; possible D gene TRBD2, 7 bases. The CDR3 runs to 15 residues. V dropped 0 bases and J dropped 5 bases, with 13 bases sitting between them. In germline, CDR1 is LNHNV, CDR2 YYDKDF (reference sequence).

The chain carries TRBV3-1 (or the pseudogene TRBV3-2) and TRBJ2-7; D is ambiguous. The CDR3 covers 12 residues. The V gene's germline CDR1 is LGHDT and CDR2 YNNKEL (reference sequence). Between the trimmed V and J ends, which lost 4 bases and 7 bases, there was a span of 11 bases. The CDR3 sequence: CASSLILGEQYF. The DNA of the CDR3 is TGTGCCAGCAGCCTAATACTCGGGGAGCAGTACTTC.

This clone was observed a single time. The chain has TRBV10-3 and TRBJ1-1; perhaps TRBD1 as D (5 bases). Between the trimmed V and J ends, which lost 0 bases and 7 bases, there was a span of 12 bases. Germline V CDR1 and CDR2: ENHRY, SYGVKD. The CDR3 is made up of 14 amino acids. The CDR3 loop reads CAISESSGLLEAFF. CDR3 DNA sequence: TGTGCCATCAGTGAGTCGTCGGGACTACTTGAAGCTTTCTTT.

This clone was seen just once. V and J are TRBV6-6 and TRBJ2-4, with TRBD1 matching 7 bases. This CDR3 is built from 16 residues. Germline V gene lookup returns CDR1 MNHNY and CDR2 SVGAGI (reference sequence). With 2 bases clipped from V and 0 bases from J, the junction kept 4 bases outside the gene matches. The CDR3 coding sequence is TGTGCCAGCAGTTACCGGGACAGACTAGCCAAAAACATTCAGTACTTC. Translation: CASSYRDRLAKNIQYF.

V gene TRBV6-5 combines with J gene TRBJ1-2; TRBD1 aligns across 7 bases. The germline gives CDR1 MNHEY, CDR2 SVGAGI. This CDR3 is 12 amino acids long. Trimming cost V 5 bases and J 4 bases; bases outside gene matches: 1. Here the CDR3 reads CASSPGGYGYTF. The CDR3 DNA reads TGTGCCAGCAGTCCAGGGGGCTATGGCTACACCTTC.

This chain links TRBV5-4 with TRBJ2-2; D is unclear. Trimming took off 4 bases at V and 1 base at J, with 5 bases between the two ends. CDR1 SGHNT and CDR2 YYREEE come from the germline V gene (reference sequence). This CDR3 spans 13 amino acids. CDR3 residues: CASSGGNTGELFF. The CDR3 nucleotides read TGTGCCAGCAGCGGCGGGAACACCGGGGAGCTGTTTTTT.

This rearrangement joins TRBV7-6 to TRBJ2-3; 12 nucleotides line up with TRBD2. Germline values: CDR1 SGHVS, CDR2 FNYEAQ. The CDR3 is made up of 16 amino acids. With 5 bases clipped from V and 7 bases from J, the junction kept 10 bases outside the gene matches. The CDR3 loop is CASSPRLAGAGNTQYF. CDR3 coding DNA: TGTGCCAGCAGCCCCCGACTAGCGGGGGCCGGGAATACGCAGTATTTT.

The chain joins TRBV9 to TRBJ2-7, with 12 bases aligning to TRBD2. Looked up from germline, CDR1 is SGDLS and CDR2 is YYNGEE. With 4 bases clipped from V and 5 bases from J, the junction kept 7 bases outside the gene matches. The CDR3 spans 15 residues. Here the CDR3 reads CASSLRLAGVDEQYF. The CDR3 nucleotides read TGTGCCAGCAGCCTAAGACTAGCGGGAGTTGACGAGCAGTACTTC.

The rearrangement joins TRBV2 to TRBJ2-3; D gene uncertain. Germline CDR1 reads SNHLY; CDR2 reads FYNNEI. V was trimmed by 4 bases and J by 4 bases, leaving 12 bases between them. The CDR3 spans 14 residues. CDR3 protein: CASSVRIRADTQYF. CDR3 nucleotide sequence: TGTGCCAGCAGTGTTCGAATCCGAGCAGATACGCAGTATTTT.

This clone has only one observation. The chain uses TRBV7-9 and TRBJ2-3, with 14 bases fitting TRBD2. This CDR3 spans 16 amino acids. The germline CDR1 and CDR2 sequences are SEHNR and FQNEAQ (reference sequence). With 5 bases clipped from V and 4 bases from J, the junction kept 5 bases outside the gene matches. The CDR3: CASSPGLAGVADTQYF. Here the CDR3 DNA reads TGTGCCAGCAGCCCGGGACTAGCGGGAGTGGCAGATACGCAGTATTTT. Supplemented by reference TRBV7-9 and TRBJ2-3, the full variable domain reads DTGVSQNPRHKITKRGQNVTFRCDPISEHNRLYWYRQTLGQGPEFLTYFQNEAQLEKSRLLSDRFSAERPKGSFSTLEIQRTEQGDSAMYLCASSPGLAGVADTQYFGPGTRLTVL.

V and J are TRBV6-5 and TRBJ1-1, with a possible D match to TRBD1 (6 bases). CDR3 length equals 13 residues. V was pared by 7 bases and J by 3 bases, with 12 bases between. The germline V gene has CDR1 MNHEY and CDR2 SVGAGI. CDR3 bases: TGTGCCAGCAAAAGGGAGGGGGACACTGAAGCTTTCTTT. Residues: CASKREGDTEAFF.

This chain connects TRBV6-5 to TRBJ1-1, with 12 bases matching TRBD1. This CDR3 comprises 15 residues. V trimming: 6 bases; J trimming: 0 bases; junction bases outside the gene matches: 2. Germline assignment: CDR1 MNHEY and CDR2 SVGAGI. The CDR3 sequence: CASRGTGGLNTEAFF. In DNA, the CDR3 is TGTGCCAGCAGGGGGACAGGGGGCTTGAACACTGAAGCTTTCTTT.